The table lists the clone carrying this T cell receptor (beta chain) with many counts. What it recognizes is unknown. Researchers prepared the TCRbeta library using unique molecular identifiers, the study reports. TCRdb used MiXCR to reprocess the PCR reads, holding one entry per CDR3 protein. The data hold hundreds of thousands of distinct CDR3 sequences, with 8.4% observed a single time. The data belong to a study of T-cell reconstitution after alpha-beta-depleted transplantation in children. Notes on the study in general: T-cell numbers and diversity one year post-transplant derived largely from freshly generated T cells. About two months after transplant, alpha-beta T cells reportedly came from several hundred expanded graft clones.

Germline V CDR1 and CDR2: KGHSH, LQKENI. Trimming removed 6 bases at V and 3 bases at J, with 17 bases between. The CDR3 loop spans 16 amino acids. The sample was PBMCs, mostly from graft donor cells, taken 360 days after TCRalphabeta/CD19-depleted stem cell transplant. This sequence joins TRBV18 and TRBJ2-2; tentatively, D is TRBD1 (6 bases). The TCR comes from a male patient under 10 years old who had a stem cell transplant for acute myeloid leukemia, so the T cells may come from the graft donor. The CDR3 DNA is TGTGCCAGCTCCCACCAGCCGGACAGTTACACCGGGGAGCTGTTTTTT. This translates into CASSHQPDSYTGELFF.